Reported below is one TCR beta chain. Its antigen remains unknown. This entry comes from a study of molecular identifiers for immune sequencing clone quantification. One entry per CDR3 protein, called by TCRdb with MiXCR from the PCR reads. The repertoire holds around 470,000 distinct CDR3 sequences, approximately 25% seen once, with roughly 0.77% in the top ten. This CDR3 contains 16 residues. CDR1 and CDR2 (germline): KGHDR, SFDVKD. V was cut by 5 bases and J by 0 bases, with 12 bases left in between. Overall study findings and caveats: Identical TCR molecules that share a barcode could lead to an underestimation of highly expanded clone sizes.

This TCR derives from a human donor in good health. Some libraries in this study had Jurkat cell RNA spiked in. The chain combines TRBV24-1 with TRBJ2-2; D might be TRBD1 or TRBD2, each matching 6 bases. Input material: naive CD8+ T cells from blood, with Jurkat cell RNA spiked in. Subset indicated: FACS-sorted CD8+CD4-CCR7+CD45RA+ naive T cells. CDR3 sequence reads: CATSGWGATNTGELFF. In nucleotides, the CDR3 is TGTGCCACCAGTGGTTGGGGGGCCACGAACACCGGGGAGCTGTTTTTT.